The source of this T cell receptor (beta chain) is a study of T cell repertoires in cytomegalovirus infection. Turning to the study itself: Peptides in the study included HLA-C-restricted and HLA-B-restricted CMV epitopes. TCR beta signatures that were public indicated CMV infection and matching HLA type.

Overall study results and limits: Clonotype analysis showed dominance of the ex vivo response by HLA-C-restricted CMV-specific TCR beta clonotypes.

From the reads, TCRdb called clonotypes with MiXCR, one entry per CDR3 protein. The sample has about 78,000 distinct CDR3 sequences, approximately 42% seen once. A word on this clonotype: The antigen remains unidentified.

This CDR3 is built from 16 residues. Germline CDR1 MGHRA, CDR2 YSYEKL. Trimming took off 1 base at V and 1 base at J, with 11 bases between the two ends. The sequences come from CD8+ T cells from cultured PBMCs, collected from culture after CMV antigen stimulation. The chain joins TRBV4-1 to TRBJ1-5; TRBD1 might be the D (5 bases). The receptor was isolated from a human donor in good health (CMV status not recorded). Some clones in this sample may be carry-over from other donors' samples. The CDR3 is CASSQVFRDSNQPQHF. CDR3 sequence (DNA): TGCGCCAGCAGCCAAGTATTTCGGGACAGCAATCAGCCCCAGCATTTT.